A single TCR beta chain is shown here with its context. Its target is unknown. This record belongs to a study of vaccination and CD4 T cells after COVID-19. Treatment of the sample: approximately nine-day PBMC culture with coronavirus spike peptide pools or control peptides (ViraFEST assay). Sequencing of DNA taken from cultured CD4+ T cells relied on the Oncomine TCR Beta short-read assay. In TCRdb, the PCR reads were re-called with MiXCR into one record per CDR3 protein. In the table there are roughly 24,000 distinct CDR3 sequences, 55% to 70% of which are singletons. CDR1 and CDR2 from the germline V gene are KGHDR and SFDVKD. This CDR3 has 14 residues. V lost 2 bases and J 1 base, leaving 5 bases between the germline ends.

The sequence was obtained from a human donor who had recovered from COVID-19. The sequencing input was CD4+ T cells from blood, cultured in vitro. The rearrangement joins TRBV24-1 to TRBJ1-5; D unresolved. CDR3 in DNA: TGTGCCACCAGTGATTACAGAAGCAATCAGCCCCAGCATTTT. Amino acids: CATSDYRSNQPQHF.